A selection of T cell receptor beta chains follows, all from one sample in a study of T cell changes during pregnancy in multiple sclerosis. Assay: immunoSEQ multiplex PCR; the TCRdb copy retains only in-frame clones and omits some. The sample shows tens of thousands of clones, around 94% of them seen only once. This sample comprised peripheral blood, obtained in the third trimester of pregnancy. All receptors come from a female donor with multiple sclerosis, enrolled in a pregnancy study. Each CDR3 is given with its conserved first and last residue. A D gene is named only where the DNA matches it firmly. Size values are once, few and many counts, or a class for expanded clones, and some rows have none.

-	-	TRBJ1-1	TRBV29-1	CSVLGAEAFF	TGCAGCGTTTTGGGAGCTGAAGCTTTCTTT
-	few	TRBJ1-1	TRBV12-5	CASGLVRDWGGTEAFF	TGTGCTAGTGGTTTGGTACGGGACTGGGGGGGCACTGAAGCTTTCTTT
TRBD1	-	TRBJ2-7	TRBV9	CASSVRDSSYEQYF	TGTGCCAGCAGCGTCAGGGACAGCTCCTACGAGCAGTACTTC
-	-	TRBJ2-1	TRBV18	CASSPTQGRYNEQFF	TGTGCCAGCTCACCAACACAGGGTCGTTACAATGAGCAGTTCTTC
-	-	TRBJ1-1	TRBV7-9	CASRSWTENTEAFF	TGTGCCAGCAGATCGTGGACAGAGAACACTGAAGCTTTCTTT
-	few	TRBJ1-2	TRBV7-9	CASSPPGTDYGYTF	TGTGCCAGCAGCCCCCCGGGAACAGATTATGGCTACACCTTC
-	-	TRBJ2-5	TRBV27	CASSSLLPSGTQYF	TGTGCCAGCAGTTCCCTTCTTCCGTCAGGGACCCAGTACTTC
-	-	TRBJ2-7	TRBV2	CASSEGRFPYEQYF	TGTGCCAGCAGTGAAGGTCGGTTCCCCTACGAGCAGTACTTC
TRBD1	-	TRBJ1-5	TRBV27	CASSKDRGGNQPQHF	TGTGCCAGCAGTAAGGACAGGGGGGGCAATCAGCCCCAGCATTTT
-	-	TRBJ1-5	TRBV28	CASRDAQEHF	TGTGCCAGCAGGGACGCACAGGAGCATTTT
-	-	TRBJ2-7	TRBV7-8	CASSLEESSYEQYF	TGTGCCAGCAGCTTAGAAGAGAGCTCCTACGAGCAGTACTTC
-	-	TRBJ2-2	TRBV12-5	CASGLPPQGIRSGELFF	TGTGCTAGTGGTTTGCCGCCTCAGGGGATTAGGTCCGGGGAGCTGTTTTTT
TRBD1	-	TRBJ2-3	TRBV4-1	CASKGQGDQKDTQYF	TGCGCCAGCAAAGGACAGGGGGACCAAAAAGATACGCAGTATTTT
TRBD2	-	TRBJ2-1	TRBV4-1	CASSPNLAEAYNEQFF	TGCGCCAGCAGCCCTAACCTAGCGGAGGCCTACAATGAGCAGTTCTTC
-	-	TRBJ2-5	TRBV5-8	CASSLGQRYQETQYF	TGTGCCAGCAGTTTAGGACAGCGGTACCAAGAGACCCAGTACTTC
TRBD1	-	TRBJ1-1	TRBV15	CATRPGQPNTEAFF	TGTGCCACCAGACCGGGACAGCCTAACACTGAAGCTTTCTTT
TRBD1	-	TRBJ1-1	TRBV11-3	CASSLGGGGSAEAFF	TGTGCCAGCAGCCTGGGAGGAGGGGGCAGCGCTGAAGCTTTCTTT
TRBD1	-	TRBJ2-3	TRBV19	CASSQRRGRDDTQYF	TGTGCCAGTAGCCAAAGAAGGGGGCGTGATGATACGCAGTATTTT
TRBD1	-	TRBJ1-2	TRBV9	CASSLGGTATYGYTF	TGTGCCAGCAGCCTTGGGGGGACAGCTACCTATGGCTACACCTTC
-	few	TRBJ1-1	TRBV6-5	CASSYSQGNTEAFF	TGTGCCAGCAGTTATTCACAGGGGAACACTGAAGCTTTCTTT
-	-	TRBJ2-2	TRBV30	CAWNNQLLTGELFF	TGTGCCTGGAATAACCAATTACTCACCGGGGAGCTGTTTTTT
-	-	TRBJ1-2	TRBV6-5	CASSYSFRGEGYTF	TGTGCCAGCAGTTACAGTTTTCGCGGGGAGGGCTACACCTTC
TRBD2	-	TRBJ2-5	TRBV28	CASSFPAGGGETQYF	TGTGCCAGCAGTTTTCCAGCGGGGGGAGGAGAGACCCAGTACTTC
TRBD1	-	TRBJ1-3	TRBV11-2	CASSSQGASRNTIYF	TGTGCCAGCAGCTCACAGGGGGCGTCACGAAACACCATATATTTT
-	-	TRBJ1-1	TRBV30	CAWSVHLAGAKNTEAFF	TGTGCCTGGAGTGTACACCTAGCAGGGGCAAAGAACACTGAAGCTTTCTTT
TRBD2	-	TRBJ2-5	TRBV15	CATSRWGGVQETQYF	TGTGCCACCAGCAGATGGGGAGGGGTTCAGGAGACCCAGTACTTC
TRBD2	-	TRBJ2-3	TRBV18	CASSPRLAGGERTDTQYF	TGTGCCAGCTCACCGAGGCTAGCGGGAGGGGAGAGGACAGATACGCAGTATTTT
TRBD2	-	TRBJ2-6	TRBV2	CASSPWGGANVLTF	TGTGCCAGCAGTCCCTGGGGGGGAGCCAACGTCCTGACTTTC
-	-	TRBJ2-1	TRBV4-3	CASSQDLGYNEQFF	TGCGCCAGCAGCCAAGATCTCGGGTACAATGAGCAGTTCTTC
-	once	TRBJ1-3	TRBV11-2	CASSSTAVSGNTIYF	TGTGCCAGCAGCTCGACAGCCGTCTCTGGAAACACCATATATTTT
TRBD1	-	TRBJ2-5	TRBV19	CASSSTGGTFQETQYF	TGTGCCAGTAGTTCGACAGGGGGAACATTTCAAGAGACCCAGTACTTC
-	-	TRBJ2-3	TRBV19	CASSIAGTDTQYF	TGTGCCAGTAGTATTGCGGGGACAGATACGCAGTATTTT
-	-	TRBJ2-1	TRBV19	CASSPSSWDEQFF	TGTGCCAGTAGCCCTAGCAGTTGGGATGAGCAGTTCTTC
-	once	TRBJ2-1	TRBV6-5	CASSYSGGYEQFF	TGTGCCAGCAGTTACTCGGGCGGGTATGAGCAGTTCTTC
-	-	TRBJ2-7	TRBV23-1	CASSQSEVSDKSSYEQYF	TGCGCCAGCAGTCAATCTGAAGTATCGGACAAGAGCTCCTACGAGCAGTACTTC
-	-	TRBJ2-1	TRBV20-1	CSATYNEQFF	TGCAGTGCAACATACAATGAGCAGTTCTTC
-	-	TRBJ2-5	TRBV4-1	CASSQAGTSGGFLETQYF	TGCGCCAGCAGCCAAGCCGGGACGAGCGGAGGGTTCTTAGAGACCCAGTACTTC
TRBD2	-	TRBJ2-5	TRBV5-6	CASSLVLAGEETQYF	TGTGCCAGCAGCTTGGTTCTAGCGGGAGAGGAGACCCAGTACTTC
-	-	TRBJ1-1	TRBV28	CASSLSLNTEAFF	TGTGCCAGCAGTTTGTCCTTGAACACTGAAGCTTTCTTT
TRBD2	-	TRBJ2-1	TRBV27	CASSWTSGSNEQFF	TGTGCCAGCAGTTGGACTAGCGGGAGCAATGAGCAGTTCTTC
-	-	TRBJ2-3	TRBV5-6	CASSITGTSTDTQYF	TGTGCCAGCAGCATTACCGGGACTAGCACAGATACGCAGTATTTT
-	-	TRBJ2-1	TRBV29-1	CSVESPFYANEQFF	TGCAGCGTTGAATCCCCATTCTACGCCAATGAGCAGTTCTTC
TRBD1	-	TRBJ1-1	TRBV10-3	CASRETGITEAFF	TGTGCCTCCCGTGAGACAGGGATCACTGAAGCTTTCTTT
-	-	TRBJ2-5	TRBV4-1	CASSLLVTETQYF	TGCGCCAGCAGCTTACTAGTAACGGAGACCCAGTACTTC
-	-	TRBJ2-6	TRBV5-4	CASSYLIGALYSGANVLTF	TGTGCCAGCAGCTACCTGATTGGAGCCTTGTACTCTGGGGCCAACGTCCTGACTTTC